This T cell receptor beta chain is drawn from a study of low-dose radiotherapy and immunotherapy resistance in tumors. This clonotype was counted at least ten times. Alpha- and beta-chain coverage of first-strand cDNA came from TRAV- and TRBV-specific primers. A constant-region primer paired with the V-primer adapter amplified TCRs over about 20 PCR cycles. TCRdb reanalysed the reads using MiXCR and keeps one entry per CDR3 protein. In the table there are 45,000 to 75,000 distinct CDR3 sequences, approximately 25% of which are singletons. Sample time point: before trial treatment. V gave up 6 bases and J gave up 3 bases; unmatched junction bases: 9. This CDR3 is built from 15 residues. Germline values: CDR1 SGHRS, CDR2 YFSETQ.

The chain links TRBV5-1 to TRBJ2-5, with 9 bases fitting TRBD2. Sequenced material: PBMCs, taken before treatment. This receptor was taken from a male donor with prostate cancer. CDR3 sequence reads: CASTNGLAPEETQYF. The CDR3 nucleotides read TGCGCCAGCACCAACGGACTAGCGCCCGAAGAGACCCAGTACTTC.